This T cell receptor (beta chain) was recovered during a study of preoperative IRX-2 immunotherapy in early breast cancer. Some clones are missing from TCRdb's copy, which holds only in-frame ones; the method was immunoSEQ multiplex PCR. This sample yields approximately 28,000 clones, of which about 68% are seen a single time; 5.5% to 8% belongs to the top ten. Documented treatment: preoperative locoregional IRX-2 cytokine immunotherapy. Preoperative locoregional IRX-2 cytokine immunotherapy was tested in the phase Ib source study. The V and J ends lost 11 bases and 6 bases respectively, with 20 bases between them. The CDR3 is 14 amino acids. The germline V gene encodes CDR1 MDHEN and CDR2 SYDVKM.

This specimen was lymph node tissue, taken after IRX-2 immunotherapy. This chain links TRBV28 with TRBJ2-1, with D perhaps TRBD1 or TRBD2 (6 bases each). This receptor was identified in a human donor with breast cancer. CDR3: CASKRGEDINEQFF. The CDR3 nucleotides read TGTGCCTCTAAAAGGGGGGAGGACATCAATGAGCAGTTCTTC.